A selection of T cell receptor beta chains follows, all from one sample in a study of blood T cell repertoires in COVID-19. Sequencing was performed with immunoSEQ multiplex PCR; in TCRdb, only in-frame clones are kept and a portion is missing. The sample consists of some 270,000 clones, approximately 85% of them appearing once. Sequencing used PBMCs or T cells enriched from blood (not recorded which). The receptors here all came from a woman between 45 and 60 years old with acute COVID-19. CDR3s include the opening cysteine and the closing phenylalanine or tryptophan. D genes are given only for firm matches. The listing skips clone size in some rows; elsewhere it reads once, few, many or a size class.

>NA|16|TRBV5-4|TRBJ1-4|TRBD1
TGTGCCAGCAGCTTGTTTCAGGGGGCAGGGAATGAAAAACTGTTTTTT
CASSLFQGAGNEKLFF
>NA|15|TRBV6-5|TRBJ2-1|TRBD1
TGTGCCAGCAGCCCCCGGCGGGACAGGGGGAATGAGCAGTTCTTC
CASSPRRDRGNEQFF
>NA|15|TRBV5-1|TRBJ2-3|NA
TGCGCCAGCAACAGGTGGTCTCCAAGCACAGATACGCAGTATTTT
CASNRWSPSTDTQYF
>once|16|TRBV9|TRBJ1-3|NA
TGTGCCAGCAGCGTAGCGGGGATTGATGCCGGGAACACCATATATTTT
CASSVAGIDAGNTIYF
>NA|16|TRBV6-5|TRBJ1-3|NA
TGTGCCAGCAGTTACTTTCAGGGGTTTTCCGGAAACACCATATATTTT
CASSYFQGFSGNTIYF
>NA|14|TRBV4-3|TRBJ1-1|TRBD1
TGCGCCAGCAGCCAAGGACAGGGGACCACTGAAGCTTTCTTT
CASSQGQGTTEAFF
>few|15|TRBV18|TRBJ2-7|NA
TGTGCCAGCTCACCACCGTCCACCCGGGAAGACGAGCAGTACTTC
CASSPPSTREDEQYF
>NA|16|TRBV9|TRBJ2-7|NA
TGTGCCAGCACCGCAGGACTCGGACAGACCCTTTACGAGCAGTACTTC
CASTAGLGQTLYEQYF
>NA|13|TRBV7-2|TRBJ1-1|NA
TGTGCCAGCAGCTTCCAGGCGAACACTGAAGCTTTCTTT
CASSFQANTEAFF
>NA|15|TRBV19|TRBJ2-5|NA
TGTGCCAGTAGCTCCGGAGCGTCACTGGGAGAGACCCAGTACTTC
CASSSGASLGETQYF
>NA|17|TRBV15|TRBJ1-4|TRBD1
TGTGCCACCAGCCCCGGCCGTAGGACAGGGGTGGCTGAAAAACTGTTTTTT
CATSPGRRTGVAEKLFF
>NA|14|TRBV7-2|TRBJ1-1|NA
TGTGCCAGCAGCTTAGGACAGCCGAACACTGAAGCTTTCTTT
CASSLGQPNTEAFF
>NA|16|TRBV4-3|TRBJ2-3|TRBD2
TGCGCCAGCAGCCAAGAACCCGCCGGGGGGTCAGATACGCAGTATTTT
CASSQEPAGGSDTQYF
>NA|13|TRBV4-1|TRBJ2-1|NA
TGCGCCAGCAGCCAAGACCGATTAGCGGAGCAGTTCTTC
CASSQDRLAEQFF
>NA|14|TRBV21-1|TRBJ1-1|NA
TGTGCCCGACCCACGGACAGGCTGAACACTGAAGCTTTCTTT
CARPTDRLNTEAFF
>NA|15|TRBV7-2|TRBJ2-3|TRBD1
TGTGCCAGCAGCTTAACAGGGGGCAGTACAGATACGCAGTATTTT
CASSLTGGSTDTQYF
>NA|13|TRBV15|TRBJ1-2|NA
TGTGCCACCAGCCCCCACAGGGCAGACGGCTACACCTTC
CATSPHRADGYTF
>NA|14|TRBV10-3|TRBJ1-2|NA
TGTGCCATCAGTGAGGCAGGGGCCACCGTTGGCTACACCTTC
CAISEAGATVGYTF
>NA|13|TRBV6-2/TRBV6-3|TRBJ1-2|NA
TGTGCCAGCAGTTGGGACACCTACTATGGCTACACCTTC
CASSWDTYYGYTF
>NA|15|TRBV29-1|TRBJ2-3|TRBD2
TGCAGCGTCGCCACGACTAGCGGGGGAGGTGATACGCAGTATTTT
CSVATTSGGGDTQYF
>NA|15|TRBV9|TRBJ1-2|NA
TGTGCCAGCAGCGTAGTAAGGGACGGGGGATATGGCTACACCTTC
CASSVVRDGGYGYTF
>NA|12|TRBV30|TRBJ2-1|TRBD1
TGTGCCTGGAGTGTCTGGGACAGGGAGCAGTTCTTC
CAWSVWDREQFF
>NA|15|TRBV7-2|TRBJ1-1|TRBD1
TGTGCCAGCAGCCCTCGACAGGGGGCAAACACTGAAGCTTTCTTT
CASSPRQGANTEAFF
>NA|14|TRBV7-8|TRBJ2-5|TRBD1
TGTGCCAGCAGCTTAGAGACAGGGGGGGAGACCCAGTACTTC
CASSLETGGETQYF
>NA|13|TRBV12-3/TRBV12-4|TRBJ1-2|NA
TGTGCCAGCAGTTTGGTCGGGGGGTACGGCTACACCTTC
CASSLVGGYGYTF
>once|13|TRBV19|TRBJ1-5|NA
TGTGCCCTTGGGGCCGAGGGCAATCAGCCCCAGCATTTT
CALGAEGNQPQHF
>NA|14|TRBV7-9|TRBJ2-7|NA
TGTGCCAGCAGCTCCCTGGACACATTCTACGAGCAGTACTTC
CASSSLDTFYEQYF
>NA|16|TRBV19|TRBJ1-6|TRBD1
TGTGCCAGTACCACTTTCGGGACAGGGGTACATTCACCCCTCCACTTT
CASTTFGTGVHSPLHF
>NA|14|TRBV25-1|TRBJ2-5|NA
TGTGCCAGCAGCCAAGGGGCAGGGCAAGAGACCCAGTACTTC
CASSQGAGQETQYF
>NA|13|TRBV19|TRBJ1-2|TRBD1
TGTGCCAGTAGTGGGACAGGGGGCTATGGCTACACCTTC
CASSGTGGYGYTF
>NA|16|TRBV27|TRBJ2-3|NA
TGTGCCAGCAGTTTACCCGGACTGACTAGCACAGATACGCAGTATTTT
CASSLPGLTSTDTQYF
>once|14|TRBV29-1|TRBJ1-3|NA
TGCAGCGTCGCTCGCGGGGCAGACGGAAACACCATATATTTT
CSVARGADGNTIYF
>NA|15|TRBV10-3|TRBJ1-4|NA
TGTGCCATCAGTGAGTTTGAGGGCCCTAATGAAAAACTGTTTTTT
CAISEFEGPNEKLFF
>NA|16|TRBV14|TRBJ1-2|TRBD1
TGTGCCAGCAGCCCGGGACAGGGTGGACTTTTCTATGGCTACACCTTC
CASSPGQGGLFYGYTF
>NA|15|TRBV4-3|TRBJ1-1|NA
TGCGCCAGCAGCCTCCGAGCACTCATGAACACTGAAGCTTTCTTT
CASSLRALMNTEAFF
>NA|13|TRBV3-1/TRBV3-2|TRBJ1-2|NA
TGTGCCAGCAGCCAATTGAGGAACTATGGCTACACCTTC
CASSQLRNYGYTF
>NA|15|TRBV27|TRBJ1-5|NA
TGTGCCAGCAGTTTAGGGGCAGGGAATAGTCTGCCCCAGCATTTT
CASSLGAGNSLPQHF
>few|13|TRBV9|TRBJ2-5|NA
TGTGCCAGCAGCCCAGGGGCCGGCGAGACCCAGTACTTC
CASSPGAGETQYF
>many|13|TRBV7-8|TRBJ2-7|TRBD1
TGTGCCAGCAGCGAGGGGGCACGGTACGAGCAGTACTTC
CASSEGARYEQYF
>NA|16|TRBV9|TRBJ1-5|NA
TGTGCCAGCAGCCGCTCTGCAGGGGCTAGCAATCAGCCCCAGCATTTT
CASSRSAGASNQPQHF
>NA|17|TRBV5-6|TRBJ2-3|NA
TGTGCCAGCAGCTGGGGGGTGGCAGGCCAGATCACAGATACGCAGTATTTT
CASSWGVAGQITDTQYF
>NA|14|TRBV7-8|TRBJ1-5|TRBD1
TGTGCCAGCAGCTACGGACAGGGTTGGCAGCCCCAGCATTTT
CASSYGQGWQPQHF
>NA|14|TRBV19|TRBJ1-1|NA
TGTGCCAGTAGTATAGCGGGGTCGGGCACTGAAGCTTTCTTT
CASSIAGSGTEAFF
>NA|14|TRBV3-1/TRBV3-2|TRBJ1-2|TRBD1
TGTGCCAGCAGCCAGGTGACAGGGGGCGATGGCTACACCTTC
CASSQVTGGDGYTF
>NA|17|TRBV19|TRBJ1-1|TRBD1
TGTGCCAGTAGTATTTACAGGGACAGGGGGCTGTGGACTGAAGCTTTCTTT
CASSIYRDRGLWTEAFF
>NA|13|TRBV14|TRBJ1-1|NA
TGTGCCAGCAGCCAATCTATGTACACTGAAGCTTTCTTT
CASSQSMYTEAFF
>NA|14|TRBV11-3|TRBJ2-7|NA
TGTGCCAGCAGCCCCGGACAGACGGGGAACGAGCAGTACTTC
CASSPGQTGNEQYF
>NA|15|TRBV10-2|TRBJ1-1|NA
TGCGCCAGCAGTTTCAACCGGGACAAGAACACTGAAGCTTTCTTT
CASSFNRDKNTEAFF
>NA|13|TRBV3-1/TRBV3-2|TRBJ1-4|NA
TGTGCCAGCAGCCCCCACCCGGGACTGGAACTGTTTTTT
CASSPHPGLELFF
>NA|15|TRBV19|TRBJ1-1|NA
TGTGCCAGTAGCGGACAGCACGGCATGAACACTGAAGCTTTCTTT
CASSGQHGMNTEAFF
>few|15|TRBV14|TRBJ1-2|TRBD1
TGTGCCAGCAGCCAAAACAGGGGTTCGAGCTATGGCTACACCTTC
CASSQNRGSSYGYTF
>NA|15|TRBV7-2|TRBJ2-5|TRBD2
TGTGCCAGCAGCTTAGTAGCGGGGGGCCTAGAGACCCAGTACTTC
CASSLVAGGLETQYF
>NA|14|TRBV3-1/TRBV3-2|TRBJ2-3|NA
TGTGCCAGCAGCCTCGTTCTCGAGGCAGATACGCAGTATTTT
CASSLVLEADTQYF